Listed here are 12 T cell receptor beta chains from one sample, sequenced in a study of blood T cells in healthy people across ages. A second PCR of 7 to 11 cycles used a sample-barcoded 5' primer and a J-beta primer mix. TCRdb reprocessed the 5' RACE reads with MiXCR, giving one entry per CDR3 protein. The sample consists of over 1,500,000 distinct CDR3 sequences, less than 50% of them appearing once. Source material: blood. The receptors were gathered from a woman in her thirties or forties in good health.

The CDR3 loop is CASSPKPNHPPDTQYF. CDR3 DNA sequence: TGTGCCAGCAGCCCGAAACCCAACCACCCCCCAGATACGCAGTATTTT. V and J are TRBV7-2 and TRBJ2-3; D ambiguous. Germline V CDR1 and CDR2: SGHTA, FQGNSA. The CDR3 covers 16 residues. Trimming left V 5 bases short and J 4 bases short, with 19 bases between.

The rearrangement joins TRBV27 to TRBJ1-5; possibly TRBD1 for D (5 bases). There are 14 residues in the CDR3. CDR1 is MNHEY and CDR2 is SMNVEV in the germline V gene (reference sequence). Trimming left V 9 bases short and J 3 bases short, with 15 bases between. The CDR3 is CASTPGGNNQPQHF. CDR3 bases: TGTGCCAGTACGCCCGGGGGGAACAATCAGCCCCAGCATTTT.

This chain uses TRBV10-3 with TRBJ2-1; 7 positions agree with TRBD2. This CDR3 contains 15 residues. The germline V gene encodes CDR1 ENHRY and CDR2 SYGVKD. The trim removed 3 bases at V and 2 bases at J, leaving 4 bases unmatched. The CDR3 nucleotides read TGTGCCATCAGTGATGATGGGGGGGCCTACAATGAGCAGTTCTTC. Protein product: CAISDDGGAYNEQFF.

This clonotype was observed a few times. The rearrangement joins TRBV4-3 to TRBJ2-5; 8 bases map to TRBD1. CDR3 length equals 16 residues. Trimming removed 3 bases from V and 11 bases from J; junction bases left unmatched: 17. Germline V lookup: CDR1 LGHNA, CDR2 YSLEER. The CDR3 DNA is TGCGCCAGCAGCCAGTGGACAGGGTCTTTCTACAATGAGCAGTACTTC. Amino acid sequence: CASSQWTGSFYNEQYF.

This clonotype was seen a few times. This sequence joins TRBV18 and TRBJ2-5; D unresolved. The V gene lost 1 base and the J gene lost 2 bases, with 8 bases spanning the gap. Germline V gene lookup returns CDR1 KGHSH and CDR2 LQKENI. The CDR3 contains 14 residues. CDR3 bases: TGTGCCAGCTCACCACTTGATGATCAAGAGACCCAGTACTTC. Residues: CASSPLDDQETQYF.

This chain uses TRBV27 with TRBJ1-4, with unresolved D. The V end was cut by 6 bases, the J end by 5 bases, with 16 bases between. The germline V gene has CDR1 MNHEY and CDR2 SMNVEV (reference sequence). This CDR3 comprises 15 residues. For the CDR3, the DNA is TGTGCCAGCAGCCGTACGCTGGTAACCAATGAAAAACTGTTTTTT. Protein: CASSRTLVTNEKLFF.

Written as DNA, the CDR3 is TGCAGTGTAAAGGAACTAGCCAAAAACATTCAGTACTTC. Its protein product is CSVKELAKNIQYF. The chain combines TRBV20-1 with TRBJ2-4, with D uncertain. V was shortened by 7 bases and J by 0 bases, with 10 bases between the two germline ends. The CDR3 runs to 13 residues. Per germline, CDR1 DFQATT and CDR2 SNEGSKA (reference sequence).

The rearrangement uses TRBV29-1 and TRBJ1-2; D ambiguous. The V gene's germline CDR1 is SQVTM and CDR2 ANQGSEA. The CDR3 has 13 residues. Trimming removed 1 base at V and 3 bases at J, with 9 bases between. The CDR3, as DNA: TGCAGCGTTGAAGGGAACAGAGACTATGGCTACACCTTC. It codes for CSVEGNRDYGYTF.

The chain couples TRBV20-1 to TRBJ1-5; possibly TRBD1 for D (6 bases). The CDR3 loop spans 16 amino acids. V shed 0 bases and J shed 2 bases, with 14 bases lying between them. Germline lookup yields CDR1 DFQATT and CDR2 SNEGSKA (reference sequence). The DNA for the CDR3 is TGCAGTGCTAGAGAACAGGGAAGTAAGGGCAATCAGCCCCAGCATTTT. Its translation is CSAREQGSKGNQPQHF.

This clonotype has a handful of counts. CDR3 sequence: CASSPIIATNEKLFF. CDR3 nucleotide sequence: TGTGCCAGCAGCCCAATCATAGCAACTAATGAAAAACTGTTTTTT. The chain couples TRBV7-9 to TRBJ1-4; D uncertain. Germline V gene data show CDR1 as SEHNR and CDR2 as FQNEAQ (reference sequence). The CDR3 has 15 amino acids. V shed 5 bases and J shed 0 bases, with 10 bases lying between them.

The chain has TRBV14 and TRBJ2-5; D unclear. Germline V CDR1 and CDR2: SGHDN, FVKESK. The CDR3 runs 15 residues. V dropped 0 bases and J dropped 4 bases, with 12 bases sitting between them. The CDR3 protein is CASSQDLSSRETQYF. The CDR3 bases are TGTGCCAGCAGCCAAGATCTTTCTAGTAGAGAGACCCAGTACTTC.

This chain joins TRBV20-1 and TRBJ2-3; D might be TRBD1 (6 bases). The CDR3 is 14 residues long. V was shortened by 4 bases and J by 4 bases, with 15 bases between the two germline ends. Germline assignment: CDR1 DFQATT and CDR2 SNEGSKA (reference sequence). The CDR3 is CSAIPGASADTQYF. The DNA for the CDR3 is TGCAGTGCTATTCCAGGGGCTTCAGCAGATACGCAGTATTTT.